This T cell receptor beta chain was sequenced in a study of T cell repertoires in cytomegalovirus infection. Study results and limitations: Carriers of CMV and the relevant HLA type were discriminated by public TCR beta frequency.

CDR1 is SGHVS and CDR2 is FNYEAQ in the germline V gene. CDR3 length equals 14 residues. The ends lost 1 base at V and 7 bases at J; junction bases unmatched: 4. MiXCR, run by TCRdb on the reads, gives a single entry per CDR3 protein. The repertoire includes some 920,000 distinct CDR3 sequences, roughly 30% of them detected once, and 10% to 15% sits in the top ten. Comment on this clonotype: As yet, its antigen is unknown.

The gene calls are TRBV7-6 and TRBJ1-5, with 7 bases matching TRBD1. The source of this sequence is a human donor in good health (CMV status not recorded). Some clones in this sample may be carry-over from other donors' samples. The sample in question was cultured CD8+ T cells from PBMCs, obtained from culture after CMV antigen stimulation. The CDR3 spells CASSLDRGRQPQHF. The CDR3, as DNA: TGTGCCAGCAGCTTAGACAGGGGACGGCAGCCCCAGCATTTT.